A single sample is the source of the 10 T cell receptor beta chains below, sequenced in a study of cytomegalovirus exposure and HLA in healthy donors. The study ran its PCR with 60 Vbeta and 13 Jbeta primers. This table comes from immunoSEQ multiplex PCR, and its TCRdb copy is limited to in-frame clones, with some not included. Of under 200,000 clones listed, about three quarters are singletons. The sequencing input was PBMCs. Receptors were obtained from a woman in her forties or fifties in good health and CMV-seropositive.

The CDR3 sequence is CASSTGTGDGYTF. The CDR3 DNA is TGTGCCAGCAGCACCGGGACAGGGGATGGCTACACCTTC. The rearrangement uses TRBV7-9 and TRBJ1-2; TRBD1 matches at 10 bases. This CDR3 region has 13 residues. Germline V lookup: CDR1 SEHNR, CDR2 FQNEAQ (reference sequence). Trimming at V came to 5 bases and at J to 6 bases, leaving 3 bases not matched to a gene.

The chain is built from TRBV5-4 and TRBJ2-1; D is possibly TRBD2 (5 bases). Trimming removed 4 bases from V and 10 bases from J, with 15 bases in between. This CDR3 spans 13 amino acids. Germline V gives CDR1 SGHNT, CDR2 YYREEE (reference sequence). CDR3 region: CASSPDPTGEQFF. The CDR3 DNA is TGTGCCAGCAGCCCGGACCCGACGGGGGAGCAGTTCTTC.

The chain joins TRBV2 to TRBJ2-2; maybe TRBD1 (6 bases). The length of the CDR3 is 14 residues. Germline V CDR1 and CDR2: SNHLY, FYNNEI. The V end was cut by 8 bases, the J end by 4 bases, with 14 bases between. CDR3 coding DNA: TGTGCCAGCGATCCAACAGGGAGCACCGGGGAGCTGTTTTTT. Translated, it gives CASDPTGSTGELFF.

There are a few counts of this clone. The chain uses TRBV2 and TRBJ2-1; TRBD1 might be the D (6 bases). Germline V gene sequence: CDR1 SNHLY, CDR2 FYNNEI. Trimming stripped 3 bases from V and 6 bases from J, with 9 bases between. The CDR3 is 13 residues long. CDR3 protein: CASSDAGVNEQFF. CDR3 nucleotide sequence: TGTGCCAGCAGTGACGCAGGGGTCAATGAGCAGTTCTTC.

V usage is TRBV29-1 and J usage is TRBJ2-1, with 13 positions matching TRBD2. The CDR3 has 15 amino acids. In germline, CDR1 is SQVTM, CDR2 ANQGSEA. The V segment lost 3 bases and the J segment 7 bases; nucleotides outside the gene matches: 6. Written as DNA, the CDR3 is TGCAGCGTTGACCAACTAGCGGGGGGGCGGAATGAGCAGTTCTTC. Translating gives CSVDQLAGGRNEQFF.

This chain joins TRBV11-3 and TRBJ2-5; D is uncertain. CDR1 is SGHNT, CDR2 YENEEA, per germline. This CDR3 is built from 15 residues. Trimming took off 5 bases at V and 1 base at J, with 14 bases between the two ends. This CDR3 reads CASSPRTGPQETQYF. The CDR3 coding sequence is TGTGCCAGCAGCCCCAGAACGGGTCCCCAAGAGACCCAGTACTTC.

This clone was counted a single time. This chain uses TRBV19 with TRBJ1-1; possibly TRBD1 for D (6 bases). CDR1 is LNHDA and CDR2 is SQIVND in the germline V gene (reference sequence). The V end was cut by 3 bases, the J end by 2 bases, with 13 bases between. This CDR3 region has 15 residues. CDR3 nucleotide sequence: TGTGCCAGTAGTATGGGACACCGTGGTAACACTGAAGCTTTCTTT. Protein: CASSMGHRGNTEAFF.

On this clone: The conserved phenylalanine or tryptophan is not found at the CDR3 terminus, so this likely reflects a read error. This sequence joins TRBV28 and TRBJ1-3, with D possibly matching TRBD1 (6 bases). This CDR3 comprises 16 residues. CDR1 MDHEN and CDR2 SYDVKM come from the germline V gene. The V gene lost 6 bases and the J gene lost 0 bases, with 15 bases spanning the gap. The CDR3 nucleotides read TGTGCCAGCAGCGCGCCGGGACACTACTCTGGAAACACCATATATTCT. Protein sequence: CASSAPGHYSGNTIYS.

This clone was detected only a few times. The chain links TRBV9 to TRBJ1-5; D is undetermined. The V end lost 4 bases, the J end lost 4 bases, and 9 bases lay between the germline ends. Germline V gene data show CDR1 as SGDLS and CDR2 as YYNGEE. This CDR3 region has 13 residues. The CDR3 coding sequence is TGTGCCAGCAGCAGGAGTCCTAATCAGCCCCAGCATTTT. It codes for CASSRSPNQPQHF.

This chain joins TRBV2 and TRBJ2-3; TRBD1 is a possible D gene (6 bases). The CDR3 has 16 amino acids. Looked up from germline, CDR1 is SNHLY and CDR2 is FYNNEI. The V and J ends lost 3 bases and 6 bases respectively, with 19 bases between them. This CDR3 is CASSEGAALRSDTQYF. CDR3 DNA sequence: TGTGCCAGCAGTGAGGGGGCGGCCCTGCGATCTGATACGCAGTATTTT.